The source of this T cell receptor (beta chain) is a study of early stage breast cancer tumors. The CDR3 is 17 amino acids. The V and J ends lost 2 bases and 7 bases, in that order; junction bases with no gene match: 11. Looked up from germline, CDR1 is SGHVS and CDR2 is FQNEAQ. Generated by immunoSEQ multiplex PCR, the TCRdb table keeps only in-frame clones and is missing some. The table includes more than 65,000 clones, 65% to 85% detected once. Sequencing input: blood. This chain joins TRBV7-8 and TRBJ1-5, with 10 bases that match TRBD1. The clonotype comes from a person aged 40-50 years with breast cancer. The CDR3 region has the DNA TGTGCCAGCAGCTTAAGGGACAGGGGCTTCGGAGGACAGCCCCAGCATTTT. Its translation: CASSLRDRGFGGQPQHF. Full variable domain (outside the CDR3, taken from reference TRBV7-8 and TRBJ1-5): GAGVSQSPRYKVAKRGQDVALRCDPISGHVSLFWYQQALGQGPEFLTYFQNEAQLDKSGLPSDRFFAERPEGSVSTLKIQRTQQEDSAVYLCASSLRDRGFGGQPQHFGDGTRLSIL.